Presented here are 25 T cell receptor beta chains from one specimen sequenced in a study of regulatory T cells in long-lasting Graves disease. In building TCR beta libraries, iRepertoire HTBI primers were used together with Arm-PCR of CDR3 regions. TCRdb recomputed calls from the multiplex PCR reads with MiXCR, one row per CDR3 protein. The top ten clones hold 23% of a sample with about 420,000 distinct CDR3 sequences, roughly 15% of them seen once. Stated time point: newly diagnosed GD, antithyroid drugs for less than 3 months. Construction of the TCR library relied on RNA isolated from PBMCs. These data were also reused for a study on T cells in Graves' hyperthyroidism and ophthalmopathy.

Sequenced material: peripheral blood mononuclear cells (PBMCs), taken at new diagnosis, from a patient treated with antithyroid drugs. The receptors come from a woman younger than 30 with Graves disease.

The genes are TRBV4-1 and TRBJ2-7, with D perhaps assigned TRBD1 or TRBD2 (5 bases each). This CDR3 has 14 amino acids. Trimming stripped 4 bases from V and 2 bases from J, with 12 bases between. The V gene's germline CDR1 is MGHRA and CDR2 YSYEKL. The CDR3 loop reads CASSPGRKTYEQYF. As DNA, the CDR3 is TGCGCCAGCAGCCCGGGACGAAAAACCTACGAGCAGTACTTC.

The sample holds many counts of this clonotype. The gene calls are TRBV6-2 or TRBV6-3 and TRBJ2-2; TRBD2 aligns across 7 bases. Germline loops: CDR1 MNHEY, CDR2 SVGEGT. V shed 10 bases, J shed 5 bases, and the junction held 16 bases outside the gene matches. The CDR3 runs 16 residues. The CDR3 DNA sequence: TGTGCCACCAACCTTGGAGTGGGAGGGCCAACCGGGGAGCTGTTTTTT. Translation gives CATNLGVGGPTGELFF.

This clonotype was seen at least ten times. The chain carries TRBV28 and TRBJ1-2, with D tentatively TRBD1 (5 bases). Trimming removed 10 bases from V and 8 bases from J, with 29 bases in between. CDR1 and CDR2 from the germline V gene are MDHEN and SYDVKM. This CDR3 is built from 16 residues. The chain's CDR3 is CAIEGGGQEGLWGYTF. The CDR3 nucleotides are TGTGCCATCGAGGGTGGAGGGCAGGAGGGACTATGGGGCTACACCTTC.

Ten or more counts support this clonotype. This sequence joins TRBV27 and TRBJ1-1; TRBD1 aligns across 10 bases. There are 13 residues in the CDR3. Per germline, CDR1 MNHEY and CDR2 SMNVEV (reference sequence). The V segment lost 1 base and the J segment 10 bases; nucleotides outside the gene matches: 3. The CDR3 DNA sequence: TGTGCCAGCAGTTTATGGGACAGGGGCCTAGCTTTCTTT. Amino acid sequence: CASSLWDRGLAFF.

The chain is built from TRBV27 and TRBJ2-6; possibly TRBD1 or TRBD2 for D (5 bases each). Germline CDR1 is MNHEY and CDR2 is SMNVEV (reference sequence). V was clipped by 1 base and J by 3 bases, with 7 bases between them. The CDR3 contains 15 residues. The CDR3 DNA sequence: TGTGCCAGCAGTTTATGGGGGAGTGGGGCCAACGTCCTGACTTTC. Protein product: CASSLWGSGANVLTF. Together with reference TRBV27 and TRBJ2-6, the CDR3 gives the full variable domain: EAQVTQNPRYLITVTGKKLTVTCSQNMNHEYMSWYRQDPGLGLRQIYYSMNVEVTDKGDVPEGYKVSRKEKRNFPLILESPSPNQTSLYFCASSLWGSGANVLTFGAGSRLTVL.

This clonotype was seen only a few times. The chain carries TRBV6-1 and TRBJ1-4; D is unresolved. Germline V gives CDR1 MNHNS, CDR2 SASEGT. The CDR3 covers 16 residues. The V gene lost 0 bases and the J gene lost 8 bases, with 16 bases spanning the gap. The CDR3 nucleotides read TGTGCCAGCAGTGAAGCGCTGACTCCAGCTCGGGAAAAACTGTTTTTT. This codes for CASSEALTPAREKLFF.

This clonotype has ten or more counts. The chain uses TRBV2 and TRBJ1-5, with D perhaps TRBD1 (5 bases). The CDR3 contains 13 residues. V lost 1 base, J lost 6 bases, and 7 bases lay in between. The germline gives CDR1 SNHLY, CDR2 FYNNEI. Here the CDR3 DNA reads TGTGCCAGCAGTGAAGATGGGGGTCAGCCCCAGCATTTT. As protein: CASSEDGGQPQHF.

This clonotype was seen only once. A much larger clone lies one base from this, so it may be a read error. J is TRBJ2-7 and V is TRBV6-1; 14 nucleotides agree with TRBD2. The CDR3 is 18 residues long. Germline V gene data show CDR1 as MNHNS and CDR2 as SASEGT. J lost 7 bases, V lost 5 bases, and 16 bases had no gene match. CDR3 loop: CASSPSGTSGSTYNEQYF. The CDR3 coding sequence is TGTGCCAGCAGTCCATCCGGGACTAGCGGGAGTACTTACAATGAGCAGTACTTC.

This clonotype was seen a handful of times. The gene calls are TRBV6-2 or TRBV6-3 and TRBJ1-4; no clear D gene. Germline values: CDR1 MNHEY, CDR2 SVGEGT. Trimming removed 6 bases at V and 2 bases at J, with 10 bases between. This CDR3 spans 14 amino acids. The CDR3 nucleotides read TGTGCCAGCAGGCGCATCTCGACTAATGAAAAACTGTTTTTT. This encodes CASRRISTNEKLFF.

This clonotype occurred many times. This CDR3 is CSANPGHSYEQYF. The DNA for the CDR3 is TGCAGTGCCAACCCGGGACATTCCTACGAGCAGTACTTC. The V call is TRBV20-1, the J call TRBJ2-7; a weak D match, TRBD1 (6 bases). V lost 6 bases to trimming and J lost 1 base, with 13 bases between them. CDR1 DFQATT and CDR2 SNEGSKA come from the germline V gene (reference sequence). The CDR3 has 13 amino acids.

V usage is TRBV4-2 and J usage is TRBJ2-3; 11 bases map to TRBD1. J was trimmed by 2 bases and V by 3 bases; bases with no gene match: 4. The CDR3 consists of 16 residues. Germline CDR1 reads LGHNA; CDR2 reads YNFKEQ. DNA for the CDR3: TGTGCCAGCAGCCAGGGGACAGGGGGAAACACAGATACGCAGTATTTT. Its protein is CASSQGTGGNTDTQYF.

This clonotype was picked up a small number of times. The gene calls are TRBV20-1 and TRBJ1-4, with D perhaps TRBD1 (5 bases). CDR1 DFQATT and CDR2 SNEGSKA come from the germline V gene (reference sequence). V lost 0 bases to trimming and J lost 4 bases, with 6 bases between them. This CDR3 is 13 amino acids long. Written as DNA, the CDR3 is TGCAGTGCTAGAGACAGGGTTAATGAAAAACTGTTTTTT. Residues: CSARDRVNEKLFF.

The chain employs TRBV14 and TRBJ2-5, with 9 bases lining up with TRBD2. The V and J ends lost 4 bases and 2 bases, in that order; junction bases with no gene match: 5. CDR1 and CDR2 (germline): SGHDN, FVKESK. The length of the CDR3 is 15 residues. CDR3 region: CASSLGLAWQETQYF. The CDR3 coding sequence is TGTGCCAGCAGCCTCGGACTAGCGTGGCAAGAGACCCAGTACTTC.

This clonotype was recorded a few times. The J gene is TRBJ2-2, the V gene TRBV7-8; 11 nucleotides line up with TRBD2. Germline CDR1 SGHVS, CDR2 FQNEAQ. There are 17 residues in the CDR3. The ends lost 5 bases at V and 2 bases at J; junction bases unmatched: 7. CDR3 nucleotides: TGTGCCAGCAGCATCCCGGGACTAGCGGATAACACCGGGGAGCTGTTTTTT. Residues: CASSIPGLADNTGELFF.

This clonotype was observed many times. CDR3 sequence (DNA): TGTGCCAGCTCACCAGTCTCGGCGAACACTGAAGCTTTCTTT. Translating it yields CASSPVSANTEAFF. The V and J genes are TRBV18 and TRBJ1-1; D unclear. In germline, CDR1 is KGHSH, CDR2 LQKENI. The CDR3 is 14 amino acids. V lost 2 bases and J lost 1, with 8 bases in between.

The rearrangement links TRBV6-1 to TRBJ1-1; D is ambiguous. This CDR3 is 11 amino acids long. In germline, CDR1 is MNHNS, CDR2 SASEGT. Trimming left V 8 bases short and J 1 base short, with 5 bases between. The CDR3, as DNA: TGTGCCAGCGCCGGGAACACTGAAGCTTTCTTT. Protein sequence: CASAGNTEAFF.

This clonotype came up many times. V gene TRBV29-1 combines with J gene TRBJ2-1; 10 nucleotides agree with TRBD1. The DNA end lines up better with TRBJ2-5; the J call may be wrong. CDR1 is SQVTM and CDR2 is ANQGSEA in the germline V gene. This CDR3 comprises 14 residues. The CDR3 loop is CSVEGTGGQETQYF. The CDR3 coding sequence is TGCAGCGTTGAAGGGACAGGGGGCCAAGAGACCCAGTACTTC.

The chain uses TRBV20-1 and TRBJ2-7; D is perhaps TRBD1 or TRBD2 (5 bases each). This CDR3 spans 14 amino acids. Trimming took off 3 bases at V and 3 bases at J, with 15 bases between the two ends. Germline V gene data show CDR1 as DFQATT and CDR2 as SNEGSKA (reference sequence). In DNA form, the CDR3 reads TGCAGTGCTAGGGGGACCGGTATAAACTACGAGCAGTACTTC. As protein: CSARGTGINYEQYF.

This clonotype was detected many times. The CDR3 sequence: CASSDDSHHNEQFF. The CDR3 DNA reads as TGTGCCAGCAGCGACGACTCCCACCACAATGAGCAGTTCTTC. The gene calls are TRBV28 and TRBJ2-1, with unresolved D. The ends were cut back, 6 bases at V and 5 bases at J, with 14 bases in the middle. The CDR3 covers 14 residues. Germline V gives CDR1 MDHEN, CDR2 SYDVKM. The variable domain in full, with the rest retrieved from reference TRBV28 and TRBJ2-1, is DVKVTQSSRYLVKRTGEKVFLECVQDMDHENMFWYRQDPGLGLRLIYFSYDVKMKEKGDIPEGYSVSREKKERFSLILESASTNQTSMYLCASSDDSHHNEQFFGPGTRLTVL.

This clonotype was detected many times. V and J are TRBV6-1 and TRBJ2-7; 7 nucleotides agree with TRBD1. Germline V gene data show CDR1 as MNHNS and CDR2 as SASEGT. Trimming took 6 bases from V and 4 from J; bases not matched to a gene: 9. This CDR3 comprises 14 residues. Here the CDR3 reads CASRGSQGRYEQYF. CDR3 DNA sequence: TGTGCCAGCAGGGGTTCACAGGGGCGGTACGAGCAGTACTTC.

The chain recombines TRBV12-3 or TRBV12-4 with TRBJ2-7; 11 bases are shared with TRBD1. The CDR3 totals 14 residues. V shed 7 bases and J 1 base; nucleotides not matched to a gene: 3. The CDR3 nucleotides read TGTGCCAGCACCGGGACAGGGGGATCCTACGAGCAGTACTTC. Residues: CASTGTGGSYEQYF.

This clonotype has a count of ten or more. The chain recombines TRBV18 with TRBJ1-1; D remains ambiguous. The CDR3 loop spans 13 amino acids. Trimming left V 4 bases short and J 1 base short, with 7 bases between. Germline assignment: CDR1 KGHSH and CDR2 LQKENI. The CDR3 protein is CASSLQKNTEAFF. DNA of the CDR3: TGTGCCAGCTCACTTCAGAAGAACACTGAAGCTTTCTTT.

This clonotype was counted ten times or more. CDR3 amino acids: CASSLGNPGQGEQYF. The CDR3, as DNA: TGCGCCAGCAGCTTGGGGAATCCGGGACAAGGAGAGCAGTACTTC. V is TRBV5-1 and J is TRBJ2-7, with D perhaps matching TRBD1 (6 bases). V lost 0 bases to trimming and J lost 7 bases, with 17 bases between them. Germline-derived CDR1 and CDR2 are SGHRS and YFSETQ. The length of the CDR3 is 15 residues.

This clonotype was seen once. The gene calls are TRBV4-1 and TRBJ2-3; tentatively, D is TRBD2 (5 bases). This CDR3 has 16 amino acids. With 3 bases removed from V and 3 bases from J, the gap between germline ends came to 16 bases. Germline V gene data show CDR1 as MGHRA and CDR2 as YSYEKL. The CDR3, as DNA: TGCGCCAGCAGCCACTCAACACCGGGAAGAACAGATACGCAGTATTTT. Translating gives CASSHSTPGRTDTQYF.

This clonotype was counted ten times or more. V and J are TRBV12-3 or TRBV12-4 and TRBJ2-7; 7 nucleotides match TRBD1. The CDR3 runs 12 residues. J was trimmed by 5 bases and V by 6 bases; bases with no gene match: 4. The CDR3 loop is CASRDQGDEQYF. As DNA, the CDR3 is TGTGCCAGCAGGGACCAGGGGGACGAGCAGTACTTC.